The rows below give T cell receptor beta chains drawn from one sample of a study of cytomegalovirus exposure and HLA in healthy donors. TCRdb's copy holds only in-frame clones and misses some; the assay was immunoSEQ multiplex PCR. The data show around 250,000 clones, 90% seen once. The sample comprised PBMCs. The receptors come from a woman aged 25 to 39 in good health and CMV-seronegative. CDR3s include the opening cysteine and the closing phenylalanine or tryptophan. Fields, in order: clone size, V gene, D gene, J gene, CDR3 DNA, CDR3 protein. D genes are given only for firm matches. Only part of the rows carry a size: once, few, many, or a class if the clone is expanded.

-,TRBV28,TRBD2,TRBJ2-7,TGTGCCAGCAGCCGCACCGGGACTAAGGAATACGAGCAGTACTTC,CASSRTGTKEYEQYF
-,TRBV27,TRBD2,TRBJ2-1,TGTGCCAGCAGTTCGCCGGGACTAGCGGGAGTCGAGCGGTTCTTC,CASSSPGLAGVERFF
once,TRBV29-1,-,TRBJ2-2,TGCAGCGTTTCGGTATCGAACACCGGGGAGCTGTTTTTT,CSVSVSNTGELFF
-,TRBV29-1,TRBD2,TRBJ2-1,TGCAGCGTTGAAGCCGGGACTAGCGGGTTTAATGAGCAGTTCTTC,CSVEAGTSGFNEQFF
-,TRBV5-4,-,TRBJ1-5,TGTGCCAGCAGCTTTGGCGGGGCGCAGCCCCAGCATTTT,CASSFGGAQPQHF
-,TRBV2,-,TRBJ1-4,TGTGCCAGCAGTGGAGGGTCGAAGGAAAAACTGTTTTTT,CASSGGSKEKLFF
-,TRBV5-4,-,TRBJ1-1,TGTGCCAGCAGCTTCAGTAGACAGAACACTGAAGCTTTCTTT,CASSFSRQNTEAFF
-,TRBV4-3,TRBD2,TRBJ2-1,TGCGCCAGCAGCCAAGAGGGAGCGGGACTCAATGAGCAGTTCTTC,CASSQEGAGLNEQFF
-,TRBV18,-,TRBJ2-3,TGTGCCAGCTCACCTGTTCAGGGTCTCACAGATACGCAGTATTTT,CASSPVQGLTDTQYF
-,TRBV2,-,TRBJ2-7,TGTGCCAGCAGTTATGTGTGGGGCGTATCCTACGAGCAGTACTTC,CASSYVWGVSYEQYF
-,TRBV10-3,-,TRBJ1-4,TGTGCCATCGCCCGGGACATAAATGAAAAACTGTTTTTT,CAIARDINEKLFF
-,TRBV28,-,TRBJ2-7,TGTGCCAGCAGTTTGGTCTCGGACGAGCAGTACTTC,CASSLVSDEQYF
-,TRBV14,TRBD1,TRBJ2-7,TGTGCCAGCAGCCTCCGGGGACAGGGTACCTACGAGCAGTACTTC,CASSLRGQGTYEQYF
-,TRBV28,TRBD1,TRBJ1-1,TGTGCCAGCAGTTTCGGGCGACAGGGTTGGAACACTGAAGCTTTCTTT,CASSFGRQGWNTEAFF
-,TRBV5-1,-,TRBJ2-7,TGCGCCAGCAGCCCCGGGTCCTACGAGCAGTACTTC,CASSPGSYEQYF
-,TRBV27,-,TRBJ2-2,TGTGCCAGCAAAAACAGGGCAACGGACACCGGGGAGCTGTTTTTT,CASKNRATDTGELFF
-,TRBV5-6,TRBD1,TRBJ1-1,TGTGCCAGCAGCCCGATTACAGGGGGGACTGAAGCTTTCTTT,CASSPITGGTEAFF